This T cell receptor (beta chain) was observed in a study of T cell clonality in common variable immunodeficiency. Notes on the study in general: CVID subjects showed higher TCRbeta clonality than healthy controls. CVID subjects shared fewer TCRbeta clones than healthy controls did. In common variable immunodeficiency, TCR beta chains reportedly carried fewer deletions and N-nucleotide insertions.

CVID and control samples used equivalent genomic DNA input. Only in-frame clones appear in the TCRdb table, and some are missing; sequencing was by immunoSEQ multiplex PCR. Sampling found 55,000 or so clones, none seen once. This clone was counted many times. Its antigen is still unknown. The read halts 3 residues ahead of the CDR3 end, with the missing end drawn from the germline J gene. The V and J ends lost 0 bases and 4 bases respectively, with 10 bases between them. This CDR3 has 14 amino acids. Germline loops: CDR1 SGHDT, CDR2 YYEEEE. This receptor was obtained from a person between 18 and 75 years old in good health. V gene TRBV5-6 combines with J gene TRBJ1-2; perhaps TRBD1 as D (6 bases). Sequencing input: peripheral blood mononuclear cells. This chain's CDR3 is CASSLGGPAYGYTF. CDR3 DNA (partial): TGTGCCAGCAGCTTGGGGGGGCCGGCCTATGGC. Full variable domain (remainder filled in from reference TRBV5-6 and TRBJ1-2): DAGVTQSPTHLIKTRGQQVTLRCSPKSGHDTVSWYQQALGQGPQFIFQYYEEEERQRGNFPDRFSGHQFPNYSSELNVNALLLGDSALYLCASSLGGPAYGYTFGSGTRLTVV.